A selection of T cell receptor beta chains follows, all from one sample in a study of T cell changes during pregnancy in multiple sclerosis. Profiling relied on immunoSEQ multiplex PCR, and the TCRdb table lists in-frame clones only, not all of them. The sample yields approximately 59,000 clones, 90% to 95% seen once. Sequencing used CD4+ T cells from peripheral blood mononuclear cells, obtained before pregnancy. Every receptor here comes from a female donor with multiple sclerosis, enrolled in a pregnancy study. The CDR3 runs from the conserved cysteine through the conserved F or W.

TRBV28,TRBJ2-7,CASMPQLGTGGEQYF
TRBV14,TRBJ1-2,CASSQLRGHGYTF
TRBV11-3,TRBJ2-2,CASSLASGTLSTGELFF
TRBV18,TRBJ2-1,CASSPLTPSTSYNEQFF
TRBV27,TRBJ2-1,CASRGRASYNEQFF
TRBV4-1,TRBJ2-1,CASSQGFSGRMYNEQFF
TRBV12-5,TRBJ2-3,CASGPGLSSTDTQYF
TRBV27,TRBJ2-7,CASTPGDRVSYEQYF
TRBV11-3,TRBJ2-1,CASSLGQGINEQFF
TRBV27,TRBJ2-7,CASRQGLAGVLGYEQYF
TRBV6-4,TRBJ2-1,CASSDMAGSSYNEQFF
TRBV11-1,TRBJ2-2,CASSLVTANTGELFF